This T cell receptor beta chain stems from a study of T cell changes during pregnancy in multiple sclerosis. Repertoires were generated with immunoSEQ multiplex PCR, while TCRdb's copy carries only in-frame clones and drops some. The sample lists 20,000 to 25,000 clones, 75% to 95% occurring once. V lost 0 bases to trimming and J lost 7 bases, with 12 bases between them. The CDR3 covers 14 residues. Germline-derived CDR1 and CDR2 are SEHNR and FQNEAQ (reference sequence). The receptor comes from a female donor with multiple sclerosis, enrolled in a pregnancy study. Source: CD4+ T cells from peripheral blood mononuclear cells, taken in the third trimester of pregnancy. This chain joins TRBV7-9 and TRBJ1-2; no definite D call. Here the CDR3 reads CASSLATGAIGYTF. The CDR3 nucleotides are TGTGCCAGCAGCTTAGCGACCGGAGCTATTGGCTACACCTTC.